Detailed here is one T cell receptor beta chain. Its antigen is not identified. This CDR3 has 16 residues. V lost 6 bases and J lost 6; bases outside the gene matches: 9. Germline V gene data show CDR1 as SGHNT and CDR2 as YYREEE (reference sequence). These data are taken from a study of post-analysis software for immune sequencing data. Broader study findings: F measure showed strong co-clustering of same-batch samples. Patients had higher frequencies than controls of about 5 TRBV segments, including TRBV5-6, TRBV5-1 and TRBV20-1.

cDNA libraries for TCR beta contained unique molecular identifiers. A single record per CDR3 protein comes from TCRdb applying MiXCR to the PCR reads. The sample holds hundreds of thousands of distinct CDR3 sequences, approximately 59% seen once. The chain is built from TRBV5-4 and TRBJ2-1; TRBD2 aligns across 13 bases. The specimen was blood. The clonotype comes from a girl aged 2-10 years with multiple sclerosis. As DNA, the CDR3 is TGTGCCAGCATCAGGCCGGGACTAGCGGGATCCAATGAGCAGTTCTTC. Protein product: CASIRPGLAGSNEQFF.